This TCR beta chain is from a study of cytomegalovirus exposure and HLA in healthy donors (dated by TCRdb to about 2017). For the wider study: An earlier analysis of approximately 590 of the donors reported roughly 270 Gb of sequence data and about 100 million unique TCR beta sequences from about 180 million T cells. In a later analysis, previously published TCR beta repertoires from about 670 donors were re-analyzed and high-resolution HLA genotyping was added so that TCR occurrence patterns could be studied. The later analysis used no new phenotypic data to find candidate immune exposures, relying instead on TCR beta sequences and their occurrence across donors. Typing coverage differed by locus: A, B, C, DRB1 and DQB1 were typed in roughly 629-640 donors, DQA1 in approximately 520, DPA1 in some 610, and DPB1 in approximately 450. The T cell repertoires of about 700 subjects were profiled by immunosequencing and related to cytomegalovirus serostatus. Of the 300 to 500 genotyped donors, 81% were placed in the genetic ancestry cluster associated with self-reported Caucasian donors. All discovery cohort repertoires had been generated using a single sequencing platform. Among under 450 genotyped donors of the cohort, an average of around 240,000 unique TCR beta nucleotide sequences were sequenced per donor, around 20% of them non-productive. An early release that covered about 600 HLA-typed donors contained around 330 gigabases of sequencing data and some 87 million unique TCR sequences. Donor age, sex, ethnicity and CMV serostatus were collected together with the repertoire data. In a later genetic analysis, genome-wide SNP genotypes for 398 of the 666 donors were used, and that subset was treated as a discovery cohort. The aim of the study was to test whether cataloging public T cell receptors could identify signatures of past pathogen exposure. High-throughput TCR immunosequencing, statistical association of individual TCRs with disease status, and machine learning were combined to predict cytomegalovirus infection status. In an earlier analysis of about 590 of the donors, high-throughput TCR beta sequencing was used to judge whether each TCR beta V gene segment behaved as functional or pseudogenic. Because of strong linkage in the cohort, five DR-DQ haplotypes were treated as single units for association and clustering. Along with the approximately 700-subject first cohort, a separate validation cohort of over 90 different subjects was used. HLA typing included class I and class II loci at four-digit resolution.

Comment on this clone: Its antigen remains undetermined. The sample holds no much larger clone one base away, and base qualities are not on file.

What the authors observed across the whole study: In a later genetic analysis, fewer N-insertions in productive TCRs were reported among donors in an Asian-associated ancestry cluster than the approximately 670-donor mean. A further reported finding was that TCR beta sequences accurately predicted the HLA-A and HLA-B alleles for most subjects in the first cohort. Most TCR sequences were observed very rarely across donors, whereas some public TCRs were present in many individuals. Broadly in line with IMGT annotations, most TCR beta V segments showed up in productive rearrangements about 87% or about 30% of the time in an earlier analysis of about 500 of the donors. When HLA alleles, especially DR and DQ, strongly co-occurred, attributing TCR associations to individual alleles was difficult. A later analysis found that TCR association rates varied across HLA loci, with DRB1 alleles showing the most associated TCRs and HLA-C alleles the fewest. Linkage disequilibrium might explain the correlated functional status among segregating V segments, but an unknown experimental factor could not be ruled out. The study gave a list of 150 to 200 TCR beta chains associated with cytomegalovirus. Most CMV-associated TCR beta chains appeared to be HLA-restricted in a later analysis, and the HLA associations seemed to be driven largely by CMV exposure. In a later genetic analysis, a missense DCLRE1C variant was associated with V-gene and J-gene trimming of TCR beta chains, and the association was replicated in an independent cohort. In this cohort, only TCR beta chains were sequenced, and detectable features were limited by the absence of alpha or paired-chain data. It was suggested by the authors that the approach could potentially be generalized to other disease states and immunological phenotypes. A cluster of highly shared sequence variants was judged likely to represent a technical artifact of the sequencing pipeline. Because counts were too low, approximately 18 rarely observed V segments, including chromosome 9 orphons, were excluded from the earlier analysis of fewer than 650 of the donors. The only immune exposure information available for the cohort was CMV serostatus. The classifier was reported to diagnose cytomegalovirus status with high specificity and sensitivity in both the original cohort and the validation cohort. In a later analysis, some 17,000 TCR beta sequences were associated with specific HLA alleles at a false discovery rate of 0.05. Sequencing depth was assumed to be roughly uniform across donors in the presence/absence analyses, though that assumption may not hold. In a later analysis, several top co-occurrence clusters were reported to appear linked to parvovirus B19, influenza, CMV and Epstein-Barr virus. HLA typing was unavailable for some donors at each locus, so association tests used only the typed subset. A later analysis found that HLA-associated TCR beta chains were more clonally expanded and had lower generation probabilities than equally common non-associated chains. In vitro tests confirmed that a few of the cytomegalovirus-associated TCR beta chains recognize cytomegalovirus antigens.

The cohort comprised under 700 healthy bone marrow donors. At the time of sampling, every cohort member was nominally healthy, though immune exposures that went unrecorded were likely present. The donor was CMV seropositive and belonged to the group of 250 to 350 seropositive cohort members. A peripheral blood sample was provided by each donor, and peripheral blood mononuclear cells were used for TCR beta sequencing. Genomic DNA was extracted from the blood cell samples with the Qiagen DNeasy Blood Extraction Kit. Receptor libraries were prepared by the immunoSEQ multiplex PCR assay. The multiplex PCR relied on a mix of 60 forward primers for TCR Vbeta segments and 13 reverse primers for TCR Jbeta segments. Amplification of the CDR3 region of rearranged TCR beta genes was performed with a multiplex PCR assay on genomic DNA. The amplified TCR beta libraries were sequenced on the Illumina HiSeq System as 87-base-pair reads. For the original study's pipeline: A later analysis counted approximately 74 million unique TCR beta chains across the 666 repertoires, and roughly 9.9 million of these chains were shared by at least two donors. A nearest-neighbor algorithm error-corrected the raw reads and collapsed the reads into unique sequences, merging closely related sequences to remove PCR and sequencing errors. V, D and J gene segments were assigned by aligning CDR3 sequences to IMGT reference sequences. For a sequence to be retained, at least a six-nucleotide match to both a V gene segment and a J gene segment was required. Rearrangements were classified as productive when the CDR3 lacked stop codons and remained in frame with V and J, and all other rearrangements were classified as non-productive. CDR3 was defined by IMGT convention, running from the second conserved V-encoded cysteine to the conserved J-encoded phenylalanine. The earlier analysis of about 620 of the donors excluded sequences that lacked an unambiguous match to a single V gene segment. In an earlier analysis of a few hundred of the donors, V segments were called functional above 56.7% productive rearrangements and were called segregating when the between-donor standard deviation exceeded 5%. A statistical classification framework was built to diagnose cytomegalovirus status from the catalog of TCR beta chain sequences. In a later analysis, TCR nucleotide sequences were compared against IMGT/GENE-DB human TR gene sequences so that V and J genes could be assigned. The TCRdist pipeline was used in a later analysis to assign CDR3 sequences and most-parsimonious VDJ recombination scenarios. In a later analysis, each TCR beta chain was defined by its CDR3 amino acid sequence together with its V-gene family, and reads lacking a unique V-gene family were excluded. As a way to deal with suspected cross-contamination and a sequencing artifact, a later analysis dropped under 600 nucleotide sequences that were highly shared and had low generation probability. For each public chain, a later analysis derived a clonal expansion index from normalized ranks of inferred template counts within each repertoire. A later analysis computed generation probabilities with a VDJ recombination model fitted to out-of-frame rearrangements, and checked the results against IGoR. A later analysis scored TCR-TCR, TCR-HLA and TCR-CMV co-occurrence with hypergeometric tests, applying a repertoire-size bias correction to TCR pairs. A later analysis estimated false discovery rates by permuting HLA or CMV assignments 20 times. A later analysis grouped co-occurring TCRs with DBSCAN, adding TCRdist sequence similarity when clustering within HLA-allele-positive subsets. Repertoires with fewer than 30,000 or more than 120,000 public chains, plus five repertoires with anomalous nucleotide sharing, were excluded from co-occurrence clustering. The table was pulled from immuneACCESS by TCRdb, which kept in-frame rearrangements only. Such tables lose some clones; where checked, under half of the loss comes from unresolved V genes, and the rest has no known cause. The DNA gave D and trimming, while V, J and clone size come from that table. The sample table shows approximately 120,000 clones, and approximately 76% are seen once. The leading ten clones occupy 7% to 9% of the sample.

The specimen was PBMCs. The receptor was derived from a woman aged 45 to 65 in good health and CMV-seropositive.

The nucleotides are TGTGCCAGCTCGCCGGGACAGGGCGGTGAGCAGTTCTTC. Its product reads: CASSPGQGGEQFF. The rearrangement combines TRBV18 with TRBJ2-1; TRBD1 agrees with 9 junctional bases. CDR1 and CDR2 (KGHSH, LQKENI) derive from the germline V gene. At the junction V is shortened by 6 bases and J by 9 bases; bases outside the gene matches: 6. The CDR3 contains 13 residues, cysteine and phenylalanine counted. The kept DNA is CDR3 alone, 39 bases in frame from the first base. Beyond the CDR3, the reference TRBV18 and TRBJ2-1 genes provide the residues; the full variable domain reads: NAGVMQNPRHLVRRRGQEARLRCSPMKGHSHVYWYRQLPEEGLKFMVYLQKENIIDESGMPKERFSAEFPKEGPSILRIQQVVRGDSAAYFCASSPGQGGEQFFGPGTRLTVL.